This TCR beta chain was sequenced during a study of T and B cells in COVID-19 patients. Study at large: The recovered patients had mostly mild to moderate COVID-19 with outpatient management. Of about 20 active-infection patients, some 11 were critically ill with mechanical ventilation or extracorporeal membrane oxygenation.

Broader study findings: At recovery TRB diversity and richness exceeded healthy donors, after highly clonal active COVID-19 repertoires. No sequencing was yet done of CD4+, regulatory or CD8+ subsets, or of SARS-CoV-2-responsive or tetramer+ sorted cells.

Between the trimmed V and J ends, which lost 6 bases and 8 bases, there was a span of 17 bases. Germline-derived CDR1 and CDR2 are LNHDA and SQIVND (reference sequence). The CDR3 consists of 15 residues. This clonotype has more than one count but fewer than ten. As yet, its antigen is unknown. Multiplex PCR with BIOMED2 TRB-A/B primer pools amplified TRB rearrangements. TCRdb reprocessed the multiplex PCR reads with MiXCR, giving one entry per CDR3 protein. The sample lists about 7,800 distinct CDR3 sequences, over 35% occurring once. TRB was amplified from around 250-460 ng of blood genomic DNA. The rearrangement links TRBV19 to TRBJ1-6; D is unresolved. The sample comprised blood. This receptor was identified in a human donor who had recovered from COVID-19. In nucleotides, the CDR3 is TGTGCCAGTAGCACCCTTGGGGTATCGGATTCACCCCTCCACTTT. This codes for CASSTLGVSDSPLHF.